This T cell receptor beta chain was identified during a study of OX40 agonist ivuxolimab in advanced cancers. Study details: At 0.01 to 10 mg/kg, ivuxolimab was administered intravenously to patients every 2 weeks. Partial responses were observed in three patients, of whom one had hepatocellular carcinoma and two had cutaneous melanoma.

The V and J ends lost 6 bases and 0 bases respectively, with 7 bases between them. The CDR3 runs to 13 residues. Germline CDR1 is SEHNR and CDR2 is FQNEAQ (reference sequence). Measured with immunoSEQ multiplex PCR; TCRdb has only the in-frame clones, and not every one. The sample has approximately 90,000 clones; 91% are singletons. Findings and caveats of the study: On average, CD8+ T cells showed a greater number of expanded clones than CD4+. Partial responders treated at 0.1-3.0 mg/kg exhibited clonal expansion among the lowest measured.

For this clone: No antigen is known for it.

The source of this sequence is an adult with an advanced solid tumor such as melanoma, head and neck, liver or kidney cancer. The chain joins TRBV7-9 to TRBJ2-3; unclear D gene. Sequenced here: CD4+ or CD8+ T cells sorted from blood, sampled in a trial of the OX40 agonist ivuxolimab. CDR3 coding DNA: TGTGCCAGCAGTAGGTGGAGCACAGATACGCAGTATTTT. Translated: CASSRWSTDTQYF.